The source of this T cell receptor beta chain is a study of blood T cells in healthy people across ages. Total RNA was isolated from each sample in quantities of at least 6 micrograms. This CDR3 has 16 residues. Germline V gene sequence: CDR1 SGHVS, CDR2 FNYEAQ. V lost 2 bases to trimming and J lost 2 bases; unmatched junction nucleotides: 5. The use of a sample-barcoded 5' primer and a J-beta primer mix characterized a second PCR of roughly 6 to 12 cycles. TCRdb fed the 5' RACE reads into MiXCR, producing one record per CDR3 protein. This sample yields around 990,000 distinct CDR3 sequences, of which around two fifths are seen a single time; around 13% belongs to the top ten.

This chain uses TRBV7-6 with TRBJ2-3; 9 bases are a match to TRBD1. The receptor was isolated from a man younger than 35 in good health. Input material: blood. The CDR3 loop reads CASSLSGTGTTDTQYF. As DNA, the CDR3 is TGTGCCAGCAGCTTATCCGGGACAGGGACCACAGATACGCAGTATTTT.